This TCR beta chain is from a study of T cell repertoires in cytomegalovirus infection. This CDR3 is built from 13 residues. V shed 7 bases, J shed 6 bases, and the junction held 5 bases outside the gene matches. Germline lookup yields CDR1 LNHDA and CDR2 SQIVND (reference sequence). TCRdb reprocessed the reads via MiXCR and lists one record per CDR3 protein. The sample shows 310,000 or so distinct CDR3 sequences, 25% of them seen only once. This clonotype was seen a handful of times. Its antigen is unidentified. The sequences come from cultured PBMCs, collected from culture after CMV antigen stimulation. The sequence was collected from a human donor in good health (CMV status not recorded). Some clones in this sample may be carry-over from other donors' samples. The rearrangement links TRBV19 to TRBJ2-5; TRBD1 aligns across 10 bases. The CDR3 region is CASTATGGKTQYF. The CDR3 nucleotides read TGTGCCAGTACCGCGACAGGGGGCAAGACCCAGTACTTC.